These 4 T cell receptor beta chains were sequenced from one sample in a study of shared clonotypes between healthy human individuals. The table came from immunoSEQ multiplex PCR; TCRdb's copy has only in-frame clones and leaves some out. The sample includes fewer than 100,000 clones, 65% to 70% seen only once; the top ten take less than 55%. Sample: memory CD8+ T cells sorted from blood. Subset reported: CD45RO+ cells pooled with CCR7-negative TemRA cells. All receptors derive from a man younger than 45 in good health.

This clone was seen a few times. The CDR3 reads CASSVDANNEQFF. The CDR3 DNA reads as TGTGCCAGCAGTGTCGACGCGAACAATGAGCAGTTCTTC. The V and J genes are TRBV28 and TRBJ2-1, with D uncertain. Germline V gene data show CDR1 as MDHEN and CDR2 as SYDVKM. V lost 5 bases, J lost 5 bases, and 10 bases lay in between. This CDR3 spans 13 amino acids.

This clone is a singleton in its sample. V is TRBV25-1 and J is TRBJ2-7; 12 bases agree with TRBD1. This CDR3 is built from 13 residues. The germline CDR1 and CDR2 sequences are MGHDK and SYGVNS. The V gene end was trimmed by 10 bases and the J gene end by 5 bases; junction bases not matched to a gene: 6. CDR3: CATWGQGANEQYF. CDR3 in DNA: TGTGCCACCTGGGGACAGGGGGCTAACGAGCAGTACTTC.

The rearrangement uses TRBV10-3 and TRBJ1-1; D unresolved. The CDR3 spans 16 residues. CDR1 and CDR2 from the germline V gene are ENHRY and SYGVKD. With 3 bases removed from V and 1 base from J, the gap between germline ends came to 15 bases. The CDR3 protein is CAISDLRTKSNTEAFF. In nucleotides, the CDR3 is TGTGCCATCAGTGACCTCCGGACTAAATCGAACACTGAAGCTTTCTTT.

The V gene is TRBV7-9, the J gene TRBJ2-1; 16 bases match TRBD2. The germline gives CDR1 SEHNR, CDR2 FQNEAQ (reference sequence). The CDR3 is 17 residues long. After removal of 4 bases from V and 3 bases from J, the junction contained 3 bases not matched to a gene. CDR3 region: CASSSGLAGGRYNEQFF. In DNA form, the CDR3 reads TGTGCCAGCAGCTCGGGACTAGCGGGAGGGCGCTACAATGAGCAGTTCTTC.